Shown below are 23 T cell receptor beta chains from a single sample sequenced in a study of identical twins. TCRdb redid the calling of the 5' RACE reads with MiXCR, one entry per CDR3 protein. The sample holds 650,000 to 750,000 distinct CDR3 sequences, 21% seen once. These data also formed part of another study, on T cells expressing NK-cell markers.

The sequenced material came from PBMCs. These receptors originate from a woman aged 18-30 years in good health.

This clonotype showed up many times. This rearrangement joins TRBV29-1 to TRBJ1-2; D might be TRBD1 (6 bases). CDR1 is SQVTM and CDR2 is ANQGSEA in the germline V gene. The CDR3 is 13 amino acids. Trimming pared 3 bases from V and 6 bases from J, leaving 14 bases between. CDR3 residues: CSVDRGGGNGYTF. DNA of the CDR3: TGCAGCGTTGATAGAGGGGGGGGTAATGGCTACACCTTC.

This sequence joins TRBV7-2 and TRBJ2-7; no clear D. This CDR3 is 13 amino acids long. V dropped 2 bases and J dropped 5 bases, with 10 bases sitting between them. In germline, CDR1 is SGHTA, CDR2 FQGNSA. The CDR3 sequence: CASSLHGSHEQYF. The CDR3 coding sequence is TGTGCCAGCAGCTTACATGGGTCTCACGAGCAGTACTTC.

This clonotype was observed at least ten times. V gene TRBV20-1 combines with J gene TRBJ1-1; D uncertain. Germline V gene data show CDR1 as DFQATT and CDR2 as SNEGSKA (reference sequence). Trimming removed 0 bases at V and 7 bases at J, with 9 bases between. CDR3 size: 12 residues. The chain's CDR3 is CSARDLRGEAFF. In DNA form, the CDR3 reads TGCAGTGCTAGAGATCTGCGAGGTGAAGCTTTCTTT.

The chain combines TRBV12-3 or TRBV12-4 with TRBJ2-1; TRBD2 aligns across 13 bases. The CDR3 has 14 residues. J gave up 7 bases and V 10 bases, and 7 bases lay outside the gene matches. CDR3 loop: CANSGLAGFNEQFF. The DNA of the CDR3 is TGTGCCAATTCGGGACTAGCGGGGTTTAATGAGCAGTTCTTC.

V and J are TRBV11-3 and TRBJ1-6; TRBD1 agrees at 7 bases. The ends lost 5 bases at V and 6 bases at J; junction bases unmatched: 13. CDR1 SGHNT and CDR2 YENEEA come from the germline V gene. There are 17 residues in the CDR3. The CDR3 region is CASSGHRGHRSNSPLHF. CDR3 nucleotides: TGTGCCAGCAGCGGACACAGGGGCCATAGATCTAATTCACCCCTCCACTTT.

V gene TRBV29-1 combines with J gene TRBJ1-3; possibly TRBD1 for D (5 bases). The V end was cut by 6 bases, the J end by 0 bases, with 15 bases between. Germline V gives CDR1 SQVTM, CDR2 ANQGSEA. This CDR3 comprises 15 residues. CDR3 in amino acids: CSVGGTVSSGNTIYF. CDR3 nucleotide sequence: TGCAGCGTGGGCGGGACGGTTAGCTCTGGAAACACCATATATTTT.

This clonotype was observed many times. This chain links TRBV5-1 with TRBJ2-7; the match to TRBD2 covers 9 bases. Germline V CDR1 and CDR2: SGHRS, YFSETQ. This CDR3 comprises 14 residues. The V and J ends lost 0 bases and 4 bases, in that order; junction bases with no gene match: 2. The CDR3 bases are TGCGCCAGCAGCTTGGGACTAGCGGTTTACGAGCAGTACTTC. The encoded protein is CASSLGLAVYEQYF. Full variable domain (rest looked up from reference TRBV5-1 and TRBJ2-7): KAGVTQTPRYLIKTRGQQVTLSCSPISGHRSVSWYQQTPGQGLQFLFEYFSETQRNKGNFPGRFSGRQFSNSRSEMNVSTLELGDSALYLCASSLGLAVYEQYFGPGTRLTVT.

The rearrangement uses TRBV12-3 or TRBV12-4 and TRBJ2-1; D uncertain. V was pared by 2 bases and J by 5 bases, with 7 bases between. CDR3 size: 13 residues. This CDR3 is CASSLSAHNEQFF. The CDR3 bases are TGTGCCAGCAGTTTATCAGCGCACAATGAGCAGTTCTTC.

The sample holds many counts of this clonotype. The junction departs from the called germline gene at one end, perhaps through a read error. This chain joins TRBV12-3 or TRBV12-4 and TRBJ1-2; no reliable D call. The CDR3 is 15 residues long. CDR3 bases: TGTGCCAGCAGCTTAGGGCCCCAGAGTGGACGTGGCTACACCTTC. Amino acid sequence: CASSLGPQSGRGYTF.

This clonotype was recorded only once. The chain joins TRBV5-1 to TRBJ2-2, with D possibly being TRBD1 or TRBD2 (5 bases each). CDR1 SGHRS and CDR2 YFSETQ come from the germline V gene. V was cut by 4 bases and J by 4 bases, with 14 bases left in between. The CDR3 has 15 residues. CDR3 sequence: CASSPDGAGTGELFF. DNA of the CDR3: TGCGCCAGCAGCCCCGACGGGGCGGGCACCGGGGAGCTGTTTTTT.

This clonotype was seen more than once but under ten times. The chain combines TRBV20-1 with TRBJ2-1; TRBD2 agrees at 12 bases. The CDR3 contains 16 residues. Germline V gene lookup returns CDR1 DFQATT and CDR2 SNEGSKA (reference sequence). The ends lost 3 bases at V and 8 bases at J; junction bases unmatched: 11. CDR3 DNA: TGCAGTGCTAGGAAGCTAGCGGGAGGGCCGGTCCATGAGCAGTTCTTC. It encodes CSARKLAGGPVHEQFF.

This clonotype has ten or more counts. The V gene is TRBV7-9, the J gene TRBJ1-1, with D perhaps TRBD1 (5 bases). V lost 5 bases and J 0 bases, leaving 7 bases between the germline ends. The CDR3 sequence is 13 residues long. From germline, CDR1 is SEHNR and CDR2 FQNEAQ (reference sequence). CDR3 DNA sequence: TGTGCCAGCAGCGAGGACATGAACACTGAAGCTTTCTTT. Protein sequence: CASSEDMNTEAFF.

This clonotype was seen a handful of times. The chain employs TRBV20-1 and TRBJ2-3; TRBD2 might be the D (5 bases). Germline V lookup: CDR1 DFQATT, CDR2 SNEGSKA (reference sequence). V lost 3 bases and J 2 bases, leaving 6 bases between the germline ends. The length of the CDR3 is 12 residues. CDR3: CSARTTTDTQYF. CDR3 nucleotides: TGCAGTGCTAGGACTACCACAGATACGCAGTATTTT.

Many counts were recorded for this clonotype. CDR3 region: CASSLVGVHEQFF. For the CDR3, the DNA is TGTGCCAGCAGTTTAGTGGGAGTACATGAGCAGTTCTTC. V gene TRBV12-3 or TRBV12-4 combines with J gene TRBJ2-1, with D perhaps matching TRBD2 (5 bases). Deletions cut 1 base from V and 8 bases from J, with 9 bases between. This CDR3 has 13 residues.

This clonotype was seen a few times. The chain employs TRBV12-3 or TRBV12-4 and TRBJ2-1; 11 bases are shared with TRBD2. The CDR3 is 16 residues long. V trimming: 5 bases; J trimming: 6 bases; junction bases outside the gene matches: 9. The CDR3 DNA sequence: TGTGCCAGCAGTGGTCTTAGCGGGAGGGGTCCCAATGAGCAGTTCTTC. Protein sequence: CASSGLSGRGPNEQFF.

V gene TRBV7-9 combines with J gene TRBJ2-3; D may be TRBD2 (5 bases). Deletions cut 1 base from V and 9 bases from J, with 14 bases between. The germline V gene has CDR1 SEHNR and CDR2 FQNEAQ (reference sequence). The CDR3 is made up of 14 amino acids. The CDR3 region is CASSLVGASGTQYF. The CDR3 bases are TGTGCCAGCAGCTTAGTTGGTGCCAGCGGCACGCAGTATTTT. The full variable domain, its missing parts supplied by reference TRBV7-9 and TRBJ2-3, is DTGVSQNPRHKITKRGQNVTFRCDPISEHNRLYWYRQTLGQGPEFLTYFQNEAQLEKSRLLSDRFSAERPKGSFSTLEIQRTEQGDSAMYLCASSLVGASGTQYFGPGTRLTVL.

The chain has TRBV20-1 and TRBJ2-7; 9 bases map to TRBD1. Germline V gene data show CDR1 as DFQATT and CDR2 as SNEGSKA (reference sequence). The CDR3 consists of 14 residues. The V and J ends lost 0 bases and 3 bases, in that order; junction bases with no gene match: 3. The CDR3 region is CSARDRQGDYEQYF. In DNA form, the CDR3 reads TGCAGTGCTAGAGATCGACAGGGGGACTACGAGCAGTACTTC.

This clonotype was detected a few times. The genes are TRBV12-3 or TRBV12-4 and TRBJ1-1; 10 nucleotides line up with TRBD1. V dropped 6 bases and J dropped 0; count of bases not matched to a gene: 7. CDR3 length: 16 amino acids. The CDR3 here is CASSLDRGRLNTEAFF. The CDR3 region has the DNA TGTGCCAGCAGCCTAGACAGGGGGCGGCTGAACACTGAAGCTTTCTTT.

The chain combines TRBV7-8 with TRBJ2-3; possibly TRBD1 or TRBD2 for D (6 bases each). The CDR3 covers 17 residues. Trimming shortened V by 2 bases and J by 1 base, and 16 bases separated the two germline ends. From germline, CDR1 is SGHVS and CDR2 FQNEAQ. The CDR3 spells CASSLKKGGLGTDTQYF. The DNA of the CDR3 is TGTGCCAGCAGCTTAAAAAAGGGGGGCCTTGGCACAGATACGCAGTATTTT.

This clonotype was seen a handful of times. The rearrangement links TRBV12-3 or TRBV12-4 to TRBJ2-1; 12 nucleotides align to TRBD2. The J segment lost 0 bases and the V segment lost 6 bases, leaving 12 bases of the junction unmatched. The CDR3 consists of 19 residues. The CDR3 reads CASSLLASGGGHSYNEQFF. In nucleotides, the CDR3 is TGTGCCAGCAGCCTCTTGGCTAGCGGGGGGGGTCACTCCTACAATGAGCAGTTCTTC.

This clonotype showed up just a few times. The chain's CDR3 is CSAPLPGLAGFWGTGELFF. In DNA, the CDR3 is TGCAGTGCTCCACTCCCGGGACTAGCGGGCTTCTGGGGAACCGGGGAGCTGTTTTTT. This sequence joins TRBV20-1 and TRBJ2-2; 12 positions match TRBD2. Germline CDR1 is DFQATT and CDR2 is SNEGSKA (reference sequence). V gave up 5 bases and J gave up 5 bases; unmatched junction bases: 18. This CDR3 is 19 amino acids long.

The chain joins TRBV15 to TRBJ1-3; 8 bases match TRBD1. The CDR3 contains 17 residues. Germline V gene data show CDR1 as LNHNV and CDR2 as YYDKDF (reference sequence). The J segment lost 3 bases and the V segment lost 0 bases, leaving 7 bases of the junction unmatched. CDR3 nucleotides: TGTGCCACCAGCAGAGATCTCTCAGGGGGCATTGGAAACACCATATATTTT. Its translation: CATSRDLSGGIGNTIYF.

The chain links TRBV6-1 to TRBJ1-6; 7 positions match TRBD1. Trimming took 9 bases from V and 5 from J; bases not matched to a gene: 7. The CDR3 is 14 residues long. Germline V gives CDR1 MNHNS, CDR2 SASEGT. The CDR3 loop is CASRRGQHNSPLHF. The DNA for the CDR3 is TGTGCCAGTAGGAGGGGACAGCATAATTCACCCCTCCACTTT.